What follows is one TCR beta chain and its context. What it binds is unknown. This entry comes from a study of CXCR3-negative and CXCR3-positive naive CD8 T cells. With UMI labels, 5' RACE was used to prepare the TRB cDNA libraries. TCRdb reprocessed the 5' RACE reads, with one entry per CDR3 protein and no DNA. The sample has about 120,000 distinct CDR3 sequences; the top ten hold 0.45% to 0.6%. The CDR3 contains 15 residues. General study points: Diversity was high in both naive subsets and much lower in memory cells. Between one naive subset and the other, surface CD5 was comparable, and TCR strength was inferred from TRB CDR3 properties.

Researchers reported sorting every CD8+ T cell subset in triplicate, under 350,000 cells per sort. Within the CD8+ T cell compartment, naive cells were CD45RO-CCR7+CD27+CD95-. The rearrangement uses TRBV12-3 or TRBV12-4 and TRBJ2-3. The sequence derives from a human donor in good health. Some clones in this sample may be carry-over from other donors' samples. Sequencing was carried out using naive CXCR3- CD8+ T cells from blood. The subset: CD45RO-CCR7+CD27+CD95- naive CD8+ T cells lacking CXCR3 (TNR3-). CDR3 protein: CASIQLRARLDTQYF.